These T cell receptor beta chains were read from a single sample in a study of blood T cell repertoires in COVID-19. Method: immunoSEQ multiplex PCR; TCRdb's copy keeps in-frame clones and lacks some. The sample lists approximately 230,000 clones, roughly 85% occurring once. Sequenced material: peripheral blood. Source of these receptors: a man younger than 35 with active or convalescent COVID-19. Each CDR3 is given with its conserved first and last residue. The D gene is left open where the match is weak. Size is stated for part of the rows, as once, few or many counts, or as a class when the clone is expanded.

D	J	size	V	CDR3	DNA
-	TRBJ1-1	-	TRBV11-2	CASSARGYGTEAFF	TGTGCCAGCAGCGCCCGGGGTTATGGAACTGAAGCTTTCTTT
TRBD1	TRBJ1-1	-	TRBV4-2	CASSQDRTGNTEAFF	TGTGCCAGCAGCCAAGATCGGACAGGGAACACTGAAGCTTTCTTT
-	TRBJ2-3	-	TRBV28	CASSRVPDTQYF	TGTGCCAGCAGCCGCGTACCCGATACGCAGTATTTT
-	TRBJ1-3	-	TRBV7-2	CASSVDGSSGNTIYF	TGTGCCAGCAGCGTGGACGGGAGCTCTGGAAACACCATATATTTT
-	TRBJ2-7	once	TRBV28	CASSFPEDGEQYF	TGTGCCAGCAGTTTTCCGGAAGACGGGGAGCAGTACTTC
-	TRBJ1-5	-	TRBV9	CASSAAGNQPQHF	TGTGCCAGCAGCGCGGCAGGGAATCAGCCCCAGCATTTT
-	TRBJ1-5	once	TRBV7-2	CASSLVVSSNQPQHF	TGTGCCAGCAGCTTAGTTGTCAGTAGCAATCAGCCCCAGCATTTT
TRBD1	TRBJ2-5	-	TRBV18	CASSPPGGLETQYF	TGTGCCAGCTCACCGCCAGGGGGCCTGGAGACCCAGTACTTC
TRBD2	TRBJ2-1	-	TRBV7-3	CASSFKGGSITYNEQFF	TGTGCCAGCAGCTTCAAGGGCGGGAGTATTACCTACAATGAGCAGTTCTTC
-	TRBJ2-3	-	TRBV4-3	CASSRRSENREGGTDTQYF	TGCGCCAGCAGCCGCAGATCAGAAAACAGGGAGGGGGGTACAGATACGCAGTATTTT
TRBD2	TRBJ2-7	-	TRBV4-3	CASSQQMTSGTYEQYF	TGCGCCAGCAGCCAACAGATGACTAGCGGAACCTACGAGCAGTACTTC
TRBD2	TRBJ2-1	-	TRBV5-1	CASSWGLAGGSGEQFF	TGCGCCAGCAGCTGGGGACTAGCGGGGGGGTCCGGTGAGCAGTTCTTC
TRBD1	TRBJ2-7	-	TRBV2	CASRDRDRYYEQYF	TGTGCCAGCAGAGACCGGGACAGATACTACGAGCAGTACTTC
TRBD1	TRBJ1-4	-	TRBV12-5	CASGLGRDRANPNEKLFF	TGTGCTAGTGGTTTGGGCCGGGACAGGGCCAATCCTAATGAAAAACTGTTTTTT
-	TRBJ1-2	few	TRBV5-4	CASSLDGEGYTF	TGTGCCAGCAGCTTGGACGGAGAGGGCTACACCTTC
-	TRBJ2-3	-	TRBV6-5	CASSYIDTQYF	TGTGCCAGCAGCTATATAGATACGCAGTATTTT
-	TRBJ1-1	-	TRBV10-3	CATGDTEAFF	TGTGCCACAGGGGACACTGAAGCTTTCTTT
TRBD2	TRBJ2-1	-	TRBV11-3	CASRAGADEQFF	TGTGCCAGCCGAGCGGGAGCTGATGAGCAGTTCTTC
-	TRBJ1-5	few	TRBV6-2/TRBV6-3	CASSPQGSQPQHF	TGTGCCAGCAGTCCACAGGGAAGTCAGCCCCAGCATTTT
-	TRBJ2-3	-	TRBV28	CASSGAGAHTQYF	TGTGCCAGCAGTGGAGCAGGGGCGCATACGCAGTATTTT
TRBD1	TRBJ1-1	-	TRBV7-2	CASRLTGGAVAFF	TGTGCCAGCAGATTAACAGGGGGAGCGGTAGCTTTCTTT
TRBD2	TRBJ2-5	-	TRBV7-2	CASSLSGGEETQYF	TGTGCCAGCAGCCTCTCCGGGGGGGAAGAGACCCAGTACTTC
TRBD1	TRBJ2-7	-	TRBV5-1	CASSLFTGDGDEYF	TGCGCCAGCAGCTTGTTCACAGGGGACGGTGACGAGTACTTC
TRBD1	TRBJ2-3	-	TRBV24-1	CATSDTGTGETDTQYF	TGTGCCACCAGTGATACCGGGACAGGGGAAACAGATACGCAGTATTTT
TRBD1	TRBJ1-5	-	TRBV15	CATSRDQSDRDLSNQPQHF	TGTGCCACCAGCAGAGATCAGTCGGACAGGGATCTGAGCAATCAGCCCCAGCATTTT
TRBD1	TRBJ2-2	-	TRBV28	CASSLPYQGAGGELFF	TGTGCCAGCAGTCTCCCATACCAGGGGGCCGGCGGGGAGCTGTTTTTT
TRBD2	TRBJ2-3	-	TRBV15	CATSTRGTREDTQYF	TGTGCCACCAGCACTCGAGGGACGCGGGAGGATACGCAGTATTTT
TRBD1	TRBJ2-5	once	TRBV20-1	CSASDRGRGETQYF	TGCAGTGCTAGTGACAGGGGGCGAGGAGAGACCCAGTACTTC
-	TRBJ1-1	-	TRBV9	CASSVEPTGETEAFF	TGTGCCAGCAGCGTAGAGCCTACGGGGGAAACTGAAGCTTTCTTT
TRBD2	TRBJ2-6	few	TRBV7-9	CASSLTSRGSGGANVLTF	TGTGCCAGCAGCTTAACTTCTCGCGGGAGTGGTGGGGCCAACGTCCTGACTTTC
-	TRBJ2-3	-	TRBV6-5	CASSPLPEYTQYF	TGTGCCAGCAGTCCACTACCGGAATATACGCAGTATTTT
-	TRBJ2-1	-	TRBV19	CASSDPLGAGSEQFF	TGTGCCAGTAGTGACCCGTTGGGGGCCGGTAGTGAGCAGTTCTTC
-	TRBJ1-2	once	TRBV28	CASSPRGALNGYTF	TGTGCCAGCAGTCCCCGCGGGGCGCTTAATGGCTACACCTTC
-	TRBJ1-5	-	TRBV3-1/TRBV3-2	CASSRGGRDQPQHF	TGTGCCAGCAGCCGGGGGGGTCGGGATCAGCCCCAGCATTTT
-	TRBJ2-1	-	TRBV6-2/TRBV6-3	CASSSPGQFNEQFF	TGTGCCAGCAGTTCTCCAGGACAGTTCAATGAGCAGTTCTTC
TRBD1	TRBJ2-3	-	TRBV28	CASGTGGSTDTQYF	TGTGCCAGCGGGACAGGGGGGAGCACAGATACGCAGTATTTT
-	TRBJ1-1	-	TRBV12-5	CASGLQMNTEAFF	TGTGCTAGTGGTCTACAGATGAACACTGAAGCTTTCTTT
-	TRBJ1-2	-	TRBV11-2	CASSLAGSDGYTF	TGTGCCAGCAGCTTAGCAGGGTCCGACGGCTACACCTTC
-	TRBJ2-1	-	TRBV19	CASSIGPSNEQFF	TGTGCCAGTAGTATAGGCCCCAGCAATGAGCAGTTCTTC
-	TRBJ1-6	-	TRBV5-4	CASSFSGSPLHF	TGTGCCAGCAGCTTTTCGGGTTCACCCCTCCACTTT
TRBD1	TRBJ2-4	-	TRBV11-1	CASSPGQGAPENIQYF	TGTGCCAGCAGCCCAGGACAGGGGGCGCCGGAAAACATTCAGTACTTC
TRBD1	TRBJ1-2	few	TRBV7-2	CASSLNQGQGSYGYTF	TGTGCCAGCAGCTTGAATCAGGGACAGGGGAGCTATGGCTACACCTTC
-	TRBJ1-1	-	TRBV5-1	CASSSLGAMNTEAFF	TGCGCCAGCAGCTCGTTGGGGGCTATGAACACTGAAGCTTTCTTT
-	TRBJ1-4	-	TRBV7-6	CASSLAGQWGEKLFF	TGTGCCAGCAGCTTAGCGGGACAATGGGGTGAAAAACTGTTTTTT
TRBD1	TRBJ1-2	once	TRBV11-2	CASSLSQGDGYTF	TGTGCCAGCAGCTTATCACAGGGGGACGGCTACACCTTC
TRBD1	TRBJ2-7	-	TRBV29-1	CSALYYRGDEQYF	TGCAGCGCCCTTTACTACAGGGGAGACGAGCAGTACTTC
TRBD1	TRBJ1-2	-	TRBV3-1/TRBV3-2	CASTRDRGFGYTF	TGTGCCAGCACCCGGGACAGGGGTTTTGGCTACACCTTC
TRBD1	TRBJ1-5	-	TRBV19	CASSMEGARSNQPQHF	TGTGCCAGTAGTATGGAGGGGGCCCGTAGCAATCAGCCCCAGCATTTT
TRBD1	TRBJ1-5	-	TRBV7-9	CASSLGQGIGQPQHF	TGTGCCAGCAGCTTAGGACAGGGGATAGGGCAGCCCCAGCATTTT
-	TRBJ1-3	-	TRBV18	CASSLSLGGHSGNTIYF	TGTGCCAGCTCACTCTCCCTTGGGGGACACTCTGGAAACACCATATATTTT
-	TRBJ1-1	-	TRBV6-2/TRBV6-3	CASSTPGHLLAFF	TGTGCCAGCAGCACCCCGGGACATCTGTTAGCTTTCTTT
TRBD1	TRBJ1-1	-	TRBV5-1	CASSPGGGGNTEAFF	TGCGCCAGCAGCCCGGGAGGGGGCGGGAACACTGAAGCTTTCTTT
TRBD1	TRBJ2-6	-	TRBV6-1	CASSEMFRNRGAGANVLTF	TGTGCCAGCAGTGAAATGTTCAGAAACAGGGGGGCAGGGGCCAACGTCCTGACTTTC
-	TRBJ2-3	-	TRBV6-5	CASSYFGGSTDTQYF	TGTGCCAGCAGTTACTTTGGGGGGAGCACAGATACGCAGTATTTT